The entry that follows covers one T cell receptor (beta chain) sequence. Its antigen target is currently unknown. No base qualities exist here, and no much larger clone lies one base off it. The immunoSEQ Assay, a bias-controlled multiplex PCR, was used to amplify TCRbeta CDR3 regions from genomic DNA. For the original study's pipeline: The number of nucleated cells in each sample was estimated from the amplification of reference gene primers within the assay. Sequence reads were collapsed and filtered to measure the absolute abundance of every unique TCRbeta CDR3 rearrangement. For each sample, productive Simpson clonality was calculated as the square root of Simpson's diversity index over productive rearrangements. In its TCRdb copy, this immuneACCESS table keeps in-frame sequences only and misses some clones. Where compared with another copy, unresolved V genes explain less than half of these, and the others have no known cause. That table supplies the V and J calls and clone size; D and trimming were determined from the DNA. Across this sample there are about 250,000 clones, with approximately 90% seen only once. The top ten hold less than 3% of the sample.

For this chain, trimming is 8 bases at the V end and 3 bases at the J end, and the number of junction bases without a gene match is 10. CDR1 and CDR2 (KGHSH, LQKENI) derive from the germline V gene. CDR3 length: 17 amino acids, cysteine to phenylalanine. Solely the CDR3 DNA is kept, with 51 bases framed from the first base. The sample belongs to a study of blood T cell repertoires in COVID-19 (dated by TCRdb to about 2020). Context from the whole study: The collaborator samples originated in the United States, Italy and Spain and spanned the acute and convalescent phases of COVID-19. The material from the prospective study consisted of cDNA or gDNA derived from T cells, B-cell-depleted T cells, or PBMCs. The dataset comprised deeply sampled blood TCRbeta repertoires from subjects exposed to, actively infected with, or recovered from COVID-19. The repertoires were made available in a free public database intended to serve as a resource for research on the immune response to SARS-CoV-2. The samples were drawn from the first 160 participants of the ongoing ImmuneRACE study and from 950 to 1,500 subjects provided by 6 global collaborators. A de-identified subject ID, COVID-19 status, age in years and sex were almost always included in the sample metadata. Where available, HLA class I and class II types were taken from metadata supplied by the sample provider and were not determined by assay-based typing. Points the paper makes about the study in general: The quantity of clinical and demographic metadata differed by source and by participant and was supplied without curation.

In the prospective study, participants were 18 to 89 years old, resided in about two dozen geographic areas of the United States, and were enrolled through a virtual design. To assign participants to cohorts, the prospective study relied on clinical history that participants themselves reported in a screening survey and a study questionnaire. For ImmuneRACE Cohort 3, a participant was defined as recovered based on two consecutive negative NP/OP PCR tests, clearance by a healthcare professional, or resolution of symptoms. Each participant in the prospective study had whole blood, serum and a nasopharyngeal or oropharyngeal swab collected by mobile phlebotomists. Participants in the prospective study had the option to provide additional blood draws and questionnaires over a roughly 2-month period. Prospective study blood samples were shipped either frozen or at room temperature before DNA extraction.

The V gene is TRBV18 and the J gene is TRBJ2-4; TRBD2 fits 13 bases in the junction. The receptor was derived from a woman in her forties or fifties who had recovered from COVID-19. Material: PBMCs or T cells enriched from blood (not recorded which). The DNA sequence follows: TGTGCCAGCCCGGGGACTAGCGGGAAGTCTATCAAAAACATTCAGTACTTC. Its translation is CASPGTSGKSIKNIQYF.